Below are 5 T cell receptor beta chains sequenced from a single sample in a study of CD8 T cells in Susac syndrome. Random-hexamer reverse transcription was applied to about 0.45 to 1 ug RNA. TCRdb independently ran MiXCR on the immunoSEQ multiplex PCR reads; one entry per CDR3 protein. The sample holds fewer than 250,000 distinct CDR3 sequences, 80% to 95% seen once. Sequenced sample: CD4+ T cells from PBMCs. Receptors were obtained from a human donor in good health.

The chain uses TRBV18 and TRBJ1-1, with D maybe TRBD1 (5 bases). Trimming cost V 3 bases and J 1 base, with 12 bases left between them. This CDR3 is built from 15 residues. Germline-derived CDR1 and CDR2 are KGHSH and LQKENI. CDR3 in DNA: TGTGCCAGCTCACCGAATCAGGGAAGGAACACTGAAGCTTTCTTT. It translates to CASSPNQGRNTEAFF.

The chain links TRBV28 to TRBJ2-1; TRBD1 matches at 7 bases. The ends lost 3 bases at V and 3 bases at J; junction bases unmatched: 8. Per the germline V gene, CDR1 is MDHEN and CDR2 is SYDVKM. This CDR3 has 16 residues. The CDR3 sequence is CASSFFGDSFYNEQFF. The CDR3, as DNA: TGTGCCAGCAGTTTTTTTGGGGACAGTTTCTACAATGAGCAGTTCTTC.

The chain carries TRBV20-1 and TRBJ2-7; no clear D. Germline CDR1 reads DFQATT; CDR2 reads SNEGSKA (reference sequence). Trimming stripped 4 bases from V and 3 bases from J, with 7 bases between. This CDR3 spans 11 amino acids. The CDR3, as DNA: TGCAGTGCTAACCGGGTCTACGAGCAGTACTTC. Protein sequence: CSANRVYEQYF.

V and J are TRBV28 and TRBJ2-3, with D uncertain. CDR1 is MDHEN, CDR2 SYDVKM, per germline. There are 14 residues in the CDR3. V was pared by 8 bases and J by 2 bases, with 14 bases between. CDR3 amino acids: CASRVERSTDTQYF. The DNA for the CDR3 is TGTGCCAGCCGCGTTGAACGGTCCACAGATACGCAGTATTTT.

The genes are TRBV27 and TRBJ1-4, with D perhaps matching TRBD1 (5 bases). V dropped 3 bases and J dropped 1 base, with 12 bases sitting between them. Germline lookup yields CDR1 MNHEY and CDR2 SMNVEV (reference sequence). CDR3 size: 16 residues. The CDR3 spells CASSLGQFRTNEKLFF. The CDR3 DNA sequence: TGTGCCAGCAGTTTGGGGCAGTTTAGAACTAATGAAAAACTGTTTTTT.